The source of this TCR beta chain is a study of cytomegalovirus exposure and HLA in healthy donors. Study outcomes and limitations: Among TCR beta chains, those listed as cytomegalovirus-associated numbered some 170.

Turning to this clone: Its antigen is currently unknown.

An approximately 120-subject validation cohort, separate from the approximately 610-subject first cohort, supplied the donors. Measured with immunoSEQ multiplex PCR; TCRdb has only the in-frame clones, and not every one. The sample has 200,000 to 300,000 clones; around nine tenths are singletons. The trim removed 5 bases at V and 6 bases at J, leaving 9 bases unmatched. Per the germline V gene, CDR1 is MNHEY and CDR2 is SMNVEV (reference sequence). The CDR3 is 16 amino acids. This TCR derives from a young man in good health and CMV-seronegative. Sequences were obtained from PBMCs. The chain uses TRBV27 and TRBJ2-2; 10 bases line up with TRBD1. This CDR3 is CASSTPRDRGPGELFF. CDR3 coding DNA: TGTGCCAGCAGTACGCCCCGGGACAGGGGTCCCGGGGAGCTGTTTTTT.